This entry describes one TCR beta chain. Its specific antigen is unknown. The sample holds no much larger clone one base away, and base qualities are not on file. The 39 donors, aged about 6 to 95 years, were systemically healthy Caucasian individuals from Russia. About 9.8 milliliters of peripheral blood were drawn from each donor into EDTA-treated Vacutainer tubes. Ficoll-Paque density-gradient centrifugation was used to isolate PBMCs, with at least 6 million per sample. Total RNA, at least 6 micrograms per sample, was extracted from PBMCs with Trizol reagent. Naive CD45RAhigh/CD27high T cell percentages were measured by flow cytometry on a PBMC aliquot from every donor. These data are taken from a study of blood T cells in healthy people across ages (dated by TCRdb to between 2014 and 2017). The study in broad terms: In model experiments, template switching captured roughly one uniquely barcoded TCR beta cDNA molecule for every two T cells. The donors were split into four age groups: young (average approximately 16 years), middle-aged (nearly 40), aged (over 55) and long-lived (under 90). Two additional independent replicas of 1 million unique cDNA reads from the same blood draw were analyzed for two donors (one aged 18 to 29 and one aged 80 or older). To track age-related changes in TCR beta repertoire diversity, the study relied on deep sequencing normalized with unique cDNA molecular identifiers.

Including the terminal cysteine and phenylalanine, the CDR3 comprises 14 residues. The sequence is cut down to CDR3 DNA, 42 bases in frame from base 1. CDR1 and CDR2 are drawn from the germline V gene: SGDLS, YYNGEE. Libraries were built with 5' RACE. The listed sequencing device is Illumina HiSeq 2500. The second PCR ran for about 6 to 11 cycles and used a J-beta primer mix along with a sample-barcoded 5' primer. A template-switch 5' adaptor carrying 12 random nucleotides introduced a unique molecular identifier onto each TCR beta cDNA molecule. Each sample yielded at least 2.5 million CDR3-containing paired-end reads. First-strand cDNA synthesis was performed from all RNA using the Mint cDNA synthesis kit, with priming by a TRBC-specific oligonucleotide. Following uracil-DNA glycosylase treatment, all cDNA underwent a first 18-cycle PCR with the universal primers M1SS and BC2_uni_R. Per the authors' processing: For normalization, 1 million high-quality reads, each with a distinct molecular identifier, were randomly selected from each sample. Reads sharing molecular identifiers were discarded rather than binned into consensus sequences. MiTCR, run with a Q25 quality threshold and the strictest error-elimination algorithm, handled CDR3 identification, clonotype clustering and error correction. A nonparametric unseen species model with Euler transformation was used to estimate a lower bound on total TCR beta diversity. Using fastp at Q25 and MiXCR, TCRdb reprocessed the public reads and kept productive beta chains. CDR3 protein duplicates are merged, each entry listing the most common genes and DNA. The V and J calls were determined by TCRdb, not by the authors. The sample table records about 800,000 distinct CDR3 sequences; roughly 25% of these occur just once. Approximately 4% of the sample is held by the ten biggest clonotypes.

Here is what the overall study found, with its caveats: As age increased, observed TCR beta diversity per million T cells dropped in a roughly linear way, and a significant reduction was already evident by age roughly 40. Total diversity estimates from one million sequenced T cells were considered lower bounds and underestimates. Because donor CMV infection status was unknown, age-related changes in expanded clonotypes were potentially confounded. Compared with the aged group, more naive CD4+ T cells, fewer expanded clones and increased TCR diversity were shown by the long-lived group, suggesting age selection. The percentage of naive T cells measured by flow cytometry correlated strongly with observed TCR beta diversity. Conclusive comparison of naive and antigen-experienced compartments was prevented by the profiling of bulk unsorted PBMCs.

The same sample was also studied in work on T cells of mothers and their children. In that second paper, the authors write: Donors were nine systemically healthy Caucasian individuals: three mothers and their six children. cDNA synthesis used all of the extracted RNA, with around 1.5 ug of RNA in each 15 ul reaction. Sample barcodes and 2-4 random nucleotides were added via the M1S primer in the second PCR. More than 8.5 million TCR beta CDR3 reads were obtained from each mother, and roughly 3.1 million reads were obtained from each child. In both related and unrelated pairs, thymic selection shapes the output of TCR recombination in a similar way, with inherited differences having only a minor effect. Normalized repertoire overlap in related mother-child pairs was always slightly higher than in unrelated mother-child pairs, but the difference was never significant. Persistent microchimeric T cell clones were not detected, at a sensitivity of roughly 100 clones per million clonotypes. In the study, deep NGS was used to compare the TCR beta repertoires of mothers and children, and features distinguishing related mother-child pairs from unrelated individuals were sought. On average, the children were roughly 12 +/- 4 years old, while the mothers were about 38 +/- 4 years old. After adapter ligation was performed with NEBNext reagents, the libraries were sequenced on an Illumina HiSeq 2000 with 100+100 nt paired-end reads. To avoid cross-contamination, the mother libraries and the child libraries were prepared a month apart and sequenced in separate runs. For each donor, between about 500,000 and 2,000,000 distinct TCR beta clonotypes were identified. Naive TCR beta clonotypes were estimated from low-frequency clonotypes matched to each donor's FACS-determined naive share, without sorting.

The rearrangement joined TRBV9 to TRBJ2-5; the D gene could be either TRBD1 or TRBD2, each agreeing at 6 bases. The J call may be in error: the DNA end matches TRBJ2-1 better. Sample: blood. This clonotype was obtained from a boy aged 10-17 years in good health. The CDR3 reads as follows: CASSVRGENNEQFF. The DNA sequence is as follows: TGTGCCAGCAGCGTAAGGGGGGAGAACAATGAGCAGTTCTTC.